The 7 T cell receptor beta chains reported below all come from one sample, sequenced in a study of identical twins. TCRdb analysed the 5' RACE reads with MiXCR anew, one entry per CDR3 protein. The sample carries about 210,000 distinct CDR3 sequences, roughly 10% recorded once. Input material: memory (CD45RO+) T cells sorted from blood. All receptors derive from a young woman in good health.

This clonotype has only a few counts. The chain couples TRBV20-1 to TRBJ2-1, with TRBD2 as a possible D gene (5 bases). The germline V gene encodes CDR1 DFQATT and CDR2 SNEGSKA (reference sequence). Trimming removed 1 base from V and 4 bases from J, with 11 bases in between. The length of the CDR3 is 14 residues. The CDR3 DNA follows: TGCAGTGCTAGAGGGAGGCTGCCTTACAATGAGCAGTTCTTC. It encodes CSARGRLPYNEQFF.

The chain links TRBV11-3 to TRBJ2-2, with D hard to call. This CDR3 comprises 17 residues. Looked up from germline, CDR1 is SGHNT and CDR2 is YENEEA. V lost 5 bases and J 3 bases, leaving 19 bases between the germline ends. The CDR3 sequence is CASSPTIGGLDTGELFF. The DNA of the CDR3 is TGTGCCAGCAGCCCTACTATTGGCGGCTTGGACACCGGGGAGCTGTTTTTT.

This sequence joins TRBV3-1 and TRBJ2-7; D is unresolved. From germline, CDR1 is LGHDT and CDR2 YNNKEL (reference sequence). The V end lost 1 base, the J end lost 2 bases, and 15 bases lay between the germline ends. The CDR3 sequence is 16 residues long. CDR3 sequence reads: CASSQANLPQTYEQYF. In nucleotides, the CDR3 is TGTGCCAGCAGCCAAGCAAACTTACCGCAGACCTACGAGCAGTACTTC.

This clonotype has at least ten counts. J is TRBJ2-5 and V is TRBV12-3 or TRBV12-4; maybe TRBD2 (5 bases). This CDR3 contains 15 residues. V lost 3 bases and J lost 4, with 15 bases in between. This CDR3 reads CASSFGLHTPETQYF. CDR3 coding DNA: TGTGCCAGCAGTTTCGGACTCCATACCCCAGAGACCCAGTACTTC.

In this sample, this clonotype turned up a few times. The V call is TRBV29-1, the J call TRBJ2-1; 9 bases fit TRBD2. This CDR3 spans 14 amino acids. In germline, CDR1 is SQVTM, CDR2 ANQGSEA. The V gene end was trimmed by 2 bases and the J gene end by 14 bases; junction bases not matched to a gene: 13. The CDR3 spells CSVERAVAGGVKFF. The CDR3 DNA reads TGCAGCGTTGAAAGAGCCGTCGCGGGAGGGGTAAAGTTCTTC.

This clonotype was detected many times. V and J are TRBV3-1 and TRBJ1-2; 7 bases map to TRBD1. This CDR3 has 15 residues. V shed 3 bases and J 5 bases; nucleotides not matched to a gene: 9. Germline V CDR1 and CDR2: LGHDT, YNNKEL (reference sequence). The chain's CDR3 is CASSQKGAGIYGYTF. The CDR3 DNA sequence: TGTGCCAGCAGCCAGAAGGGGGCAGGGATATATGGCTACACCTTC.

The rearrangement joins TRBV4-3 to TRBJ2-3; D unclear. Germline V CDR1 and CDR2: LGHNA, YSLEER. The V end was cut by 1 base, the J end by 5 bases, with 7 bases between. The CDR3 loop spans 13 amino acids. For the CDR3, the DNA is TGCGCCAGCAGCCAAGTTGACCGAGATACGCAGTATTTT. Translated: CASSQVDRDTQYF.